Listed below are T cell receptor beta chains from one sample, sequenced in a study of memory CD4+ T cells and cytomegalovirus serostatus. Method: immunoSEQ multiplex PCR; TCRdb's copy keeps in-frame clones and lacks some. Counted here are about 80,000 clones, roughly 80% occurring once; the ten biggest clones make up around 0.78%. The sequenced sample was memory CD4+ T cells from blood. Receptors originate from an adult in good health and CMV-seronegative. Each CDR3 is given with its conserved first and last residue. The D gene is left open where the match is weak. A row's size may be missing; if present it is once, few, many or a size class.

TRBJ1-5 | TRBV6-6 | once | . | TGTGCCAGCAGGAAAGGACAGCCTAGCAATCAGCCCCAGCATTTT | CASRKGQPSNQPQHF
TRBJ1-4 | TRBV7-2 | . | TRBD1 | TGTGCCAGCAGCCCAGGGGGCAGGGGCAATGAAAAACTGTTTTTT | CASSPGGRGNEKLFF
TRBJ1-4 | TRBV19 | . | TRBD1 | TGTGCCAGTAGTACCGGGACAGGGGAGGTTCGGCTGTTTTTT | CASSTGTGEVRLFF
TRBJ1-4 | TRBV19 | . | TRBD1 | TGTGCCAGTAGTCAGGGACAGCTAAATGAAAAACTGTTTTTT | CASSQGQLNEKLFF
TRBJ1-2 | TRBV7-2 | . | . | TGTGCCAGCAGCCCCGAAGGGTCAAACTATGGCTACACCTTC | CASSPEGSNYGYTF
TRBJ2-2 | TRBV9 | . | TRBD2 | TGTGCCAGCAGACCAGCGGGACGGGAGCTGTTTTTT | CASRPAGRELFF
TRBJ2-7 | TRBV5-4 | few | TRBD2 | TGTGCCAGCGCTCATCGGGGGGGCTCCTACGAGCAGTACTTC | CASAHRGGSYEQYF
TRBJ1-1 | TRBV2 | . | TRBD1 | TGTGCCAGGAAGGTGTCAGGGGGCACTGAAGCTTTCTTT | CARKVSGGTEAFF
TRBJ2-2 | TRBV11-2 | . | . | TGTGCCAGCAGCAACACAGGGCGCACCGGGGAGCTGTTTTTT | CASSNTGRTGELFF
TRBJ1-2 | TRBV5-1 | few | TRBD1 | TGCGCCAGCAGCCCCAAAACAGGGGATGGCTACACCTTC | CASSPKTGDGYTF
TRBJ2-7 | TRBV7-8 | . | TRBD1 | TGTGCCAGCAGGCCGGGACAGGGGGTAACCTACGAGCAGTACTTC | CASRPGQGVTYEQYF
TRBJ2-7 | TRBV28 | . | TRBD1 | TGTGCCAGCAGTTCCTGGGACAGGGTCTGCGAGCAGTACTTC | CASSSWDRVCEQYF